A selection of T cell receptor beta chains follows, all from one sample in a study of control samples from healthy donors and cancer patients. Sequenced by immunoSEQ multiplex PCR; TCRdb stores in-frame clones only, minus some. The repertoire includes 70,000 to 80,000 clones, about 90% of them detected once, and 3% to 4% sits in the top ten. The sample consisted of blood. The receptors here all came from a woman between 50 and 59 years old in good health. CDR3s include the opening cysteine and the closing phenylalanine or tryptophan. A D gene is named only where the DNA matches it firmly. Expanded clones get a size class; other rows say once, few or many, or leave the size out.

CASGDTGGSHGYTF	TGCGCCAGCGGCGATACAGGGGGCTCCCATGGCTACACCTTC	TRBV5-1	TRBJ1-2	TRBD1	.
CASKRGTYEQYF	TGTGCCAGCAAAAGAGGTACCTACGAGCAGTACTTC	TRBV6-5	TRBJ2-7	.	.
CASSLWDRETQYF	TGCGCCAGCAGCTTGTGGGACAGGGAGACCCAGTACTTC	TRBV5-1	TRBJ2-5	TRBD1	.
CASSLGANTEAFF	TGTGCCAGCAGCCTCGGGGCCAACACTGAAGCTTTCTTT	TRBV5-4	TRBJ1-1	.	.
CASSVGIAGVTDTQYF	TGTGCCAGCAGCGTAGGAATAGCGGGAGTAACAGATACGCAGTATTTT	TRBV9	TRBJ2-3	TRBD2	.
CASSQGLGTVPYEQYF	TGTGCCAGCAGCCAAGGACTTGGGACAGTTCCTTACGAGCAGTACTTC	TRBV4-2	TRBJ2-7	TRBD1	.
CASSLESGRFYEQYF	TGCGCCAGCAGCTTGGAAAGCGGGAGGTTCTACGAGCAGTACTTC	TRBV5-1	TRBJ2-7	TRBD2	.
CASSRTDSYNSPLHF	TGTGCCAGTTCTCGAACGGACAGTTATAATTCACCCCTCCACTTT	TRBV11-2	TRBJ1-6	.	.
CATSPPALSTDTQYF	TGTGCCACCTCCCCCCCGGCCCTCTCCACAGATACGCAGTATTTT	TRBV19	TRBJ2-3	.	.
CASSPAGVNEQFF	TGCGCCAGCAGTCCAGCGGGAGTTAATGAGCAGTTCTTC	TRBV10-1	TRBJ2-1	TRBD2	.
CASSQHTGENQPQHF	TGCGCCAGCAGCCAACACACAGGGGAGAATCAGCCCCAGCATTTT	TRBV4-1	TRBJ1-5	TRBD1	.
CASSQGSGNTIYF	TGTGCCAGCAGCCAGGGCTCTGGAAACACCATATATTTT	TRBV2	TRBJ1-3	.	.
CASSLVIAGYNEQFF	TGTGCCAGCAGCTTAGTAATAGCGGGCTACAATGAGCAGTTCTTC	TRBV7-6	TRBJ2-1	TRBD2	once
CASSYRGLGVGTEAFF	TGTGCCAGCAGTTACAGGGGGCTAGGGGTGGGGACTGAAGCTTTCTTT	TRBV6-5	TRBJ1-1	TRBD1	.
CASSVTTRMGTEAFF	TGTGCCAGCAGCGTAACTACACGGATGGGGACTGAAGCTTTCTTT	TRBV7-8	TRBJ1-1	.	.
CASSNSEQFF	TGTGCCAGTAGTAATAGTGAGCAGTTCTTC	TRBV19	TRBJ2-1	.	.
CASSRTGQGVLYEQYF	TGTGCCAGCAGTCGTACGGGACAGGGGGTTTTGTACGAGCAGTACTTC	TRBV28	TRBJ2-7	TRBD1	.
CASSFNSQETQYF	TGTGCCAGCAGTTTTAACAGCCAAGAGACCCAGTACTTC	TRBV12-3/TRBV12-4	TRBJ2-5	.	.
CASSPDDRGGYTF	TGTGCCAGCTCACCAGACGACAGGGGCGGCTACACCTTC	TRBV18	TRBJ1-2	TRBD1	once
CATSDRTGSEAFF	TGTGCCACCAGTGATCGAACAGGGTCCGAAGCTTTCTTT	TRBV24-1	TRBJ1-1	.	.
CATSDPLKTSGNGYTF	TGTGCCACCAGTGACCCTCTTAAGACCTCAGGGAATGGCTACACCTTC	TRBV24-1	TRBJ1-2	.	once
CASSRFSTDTQYF	TGTGCCAGCAGCCGGTTTAGCACAGATACGCAGTATTTT	TRBV7-2	TRBJ2-3	.	.
CAWSVPSRTGEAFF	TGTGCCTGGAGTGTACCGTCCCGGACAGGTGAAGCTTTCTTT	TRBV30	TRBJ1-1	TRBD1	.
CASTYGGMNTEAFF	TGTGCCAGTACCTATGGCGGGATGAACACTGAAGCTTTCTTT	TRBV19	TRBJ1-1	.	.
CASSPGDRVSPLHF	TGTGCCAGCAGCCCGGGGGACAGGGTTTCACCCCTCCACTTT	TRBV9	TRBJ1-6	TRBD1	.
CASSALDPNTQYF	TGCGCCAGCAGCGCCCTCGACCCGAACACGCAGTACTTC	TRBV4-1	TRBJ2-4	.	.
CASSLSIGNQPQHF	TGTGCCAGCAGTTTATCGATCGGCAATCAGCCCCAGCATTTT	TRBV27	TRBJ1-5	.	.
CASSLRGTLTGELFF	TGCGCCAGCAGCTTGAGGGGGACCCTCACCGGGGAGCTGTTTTTT	TRBV5-1	TRBJ2-2	.	.
CASIGNPPTNEKLFF	TGTGCCAGCATCGGGAACCCGCCAACTAATGAAAAACTGTTTTTT	TRBV28	TRBJ1-4	.	.
CASSGTMGAGGHNEQFF	TGTGCCAGCAGTGGTACTATGGGGGCCGGGGGGCACAATGAGCAGTTCTTC	TRBV6-1	TRBJ2-1	.	.
CASSFPSPSSYNEQFF	TGTGCCAGCAGTTTCCCTAGCCCGAGCTCCTACAATGAGCAGTTCTTC	TRBV27	TRBJ2-1	.	.
CASSFTGVESYNEQFF	TGTGCCAGCAGCTTTACAGGGGTAGAGTCCTACAATGAGCAGTTCTTC	TRBV5-5	TRBJ2-1	TRBD1	.
CASSSGQTIFDSYEQYF	TGTGCCAGCAGCTCGGGACAGACCATTTTCGACTCCTACGAGCAGTACTTC	TRBV7-9	TRBJ2-7	TRBD1	.
CASRQKSRGNQPQHF	TGTGCCAGCAGGCAGAAGTCCCGGGGCAATCAGCCCCAGCATTTT	TRBV27	TRBJ1-5	.	.
CASSTTGAYSGNTIYF	TGTGCCAGTAGTACCACAGGGGCCTACTCTGGAAACACCATATATTTT	TRBV19	TRBJ1-3	TRBD1	once
CASSMTGVETQYF	TGTGCCAGTAGTATGACAGGGGTAGAGACCCAGTACTTC	TRBV19	TRBJ2-5	TRBD1	.
CASSSYRGYQPQHF	TGTGCCAGCAGTTCGTACAGGGGTTATCAGCCCCAGCATTTT	TRBV27	TRBJ1-5	TRBD1	.
CASTGGSIHEQYF	TGTGCCAGTACCGGGGGTTCTATCCACGAGCAGTACTTC	TRBV12-3/TRBV12-4	TRBJ2-7	.	.
CASSQDSTTLQFF	TGTGCCAGCAGCCAAGACTCAACGACGTTGCAGTTCTTC	TRBV4-2	TRBJ2-1	.	.
CASRQGYGYTF	TGCGCCAGCAGGCAGGGCTATGGCTACACCTTC	TRBV10-2	TRBJ1-2	.	.
CASSLKPGTSGSSYNEQFF	TGTGCCAGCAGCCTCAAGCCCGGGACTAGCGGGAGTTCCTACAATGAGCAGTTCTTC	TRBV5-5	TRBJ2-1	TRBD2	.
CASSFTVDFNEKLFF	TGTGCCAGCAGCTTTACAGTCGACTTTAATGAAAAACTGTTTTTT	TRBV7-3	TRBJ1-4	.	.